The clone carrying this T cell receptor beta chain was seen a handful of times. Here the gene names and germline are mouse. The CDR3 is cut off 1 residue early in the read; its end comes from the germline J gene. This sample stems from a study of tissue T cells after allogeneic stem cell transplantation. Generated by immunoSEQ multiplex PCR, the TCRdb table keeps only in-frame clones and is missing some. Of fewer than 6,000 clones in the sample, 46% are singletons; the top ten hold around 3.1%. Time point in this sample: mouse harvest day 7 after allogeneic transplant. Each mouse received 10^7 T-cell-depleted marrow cells plus 10^6 splenic CD5+ T cells by tail vein. V shed 2 bases and J 0 bases; nucleotides not matched to a gene: 1. The CDR3 contains 15 residues. Per the germline V gene, CDR1 is KGHPV and CDR2 is FQNQEV (reference sequence).

Sequenced sample: skin. The chain combines TRBV26 with TRBJ2-4; 8 positions agree with TRBD2. This clonotype was sampled from a female BALB/c mouse given C57BL/6 T cells with graft-versus-host disease after an allogeneic hematopoietic cell transplant. The sequenced CDR3 bases are TGTGCCAGCAGTCTGACTGGGGGCAGTCAAAACACCTTGTAC. It codes for CASSLTGGSQNTLY. In full, the CDR3 is CASSLTGGSQNTLYF.